A single sample is the source of the 5 T cell receptor beta chains below, sequenced in a study of CD8 T cells in Susac syndrome. RNA totalling roughly 0.5 to 1 ug underwent reverse transcription with random hexamers. TCRdb re-called the immunoSEQ multiplex PCR reads with MiXCR, one entry per CDR3 protein. The repertoire holds about 53,000 distinct CDR3 sequences, with roughly 94% as singletons. The source material was CD8+ T cells from PBMCs. These receptors came from a human donor with Susac syndrome.

The J gene is TRBJ1-3, the V gene TRBV13; D unresolved. This CDR3 spans 17 amino acids. V was trimmed by 0 bases and J by 0 bases, leaving 12 bases between them. Germline CDR1 reads PRHDT; CDR2 reads FYEKMQ (reference sequence). CDR3 nucleotides: TGTGCCAGCAGCTTAGGCCAATACAGCCACTCTGGAAACACCATATATTTT. Its protein is CASSLGQYSHSGNTIYF. Variable domain in full (rest from reference TRBV13 and TRBJ1-3): AAGVIQSPRHLIKEKRETATLKCYPIPRHDTVYWYQQGPGQDPQFLISFYEKMQSDKGSIPDRFSAQQFSDYHSELNMSSLELGDSALYFCASSLGQYSHSGNTIYFGEGSWLTVV.

The chain joins TRBV5-1 to TRBJ2-7; 9 positions match TRBD1. From germline, CDR1 is SGHRS and CDR2 YFSETQ. This CDR3 has 15 residues. V lost 5 bases and J lost 3; bases outside the gene matches: 9. CDR3 nucleotides: TGCGCCAGCAGTGTCCGCGGGGACAGGGACTACGAGCAGTACTTC. It yields the protein CASSVRGDRDYEQYF.

This chain links TRBV29-1 with TRBJ1-4; weak D call: TRBD1 (5 bases). CDR1 is SQVTM, CDR2 ANQGSEA, per germline. Trimming took 7 bases from V and 4 from J, leaving 19 bases between them. The CDR3 extends over 15 amino acids. CDR3 DNA: TGCAGCGCTACCGAAAGCAGGGCGGTTAATGAAAAACTGTTTTTT. It is translated as CSATESRAVNEKLFF.

CDR3 amino acids: CASSSLSGNTGELFF. The CDR3 region has the DNA TGTGCCAGCAGTTCTCTCAGCGGGAACACCGGGGAGCTGTTTTTT. The J gene is TRBJ2-2, the V gene TRBV27, with D possibly being TRBD2 (5 bases). Germline V CDR1 and CDR2: MNHEY, SMNVEV (reference sequence). Trimming pared 4 bases from V and 1 base from J, leaving 10 bases between. This CDR3 is built from 15 residues.

The gene calls are TRBV18 and TRBJ2-1, with TRBD1 matching 7 bases. This CDR3 region has 13 residues. V lost 1 base, J lost 7 bases, and 1 base stayed unmatched. In germline, CDR1 is KGHSH, CDR2 LQKENI. DNA of the CDR3: TGTGCCAGCTCACCACGACAGGGTAATGAGCAGTTCTTC. It is translated as CASSPRQGNEQFF.